This T cell receptor beta chain was sequenced for a study of molecular identifiers for immune sequencing clone quantification. Methods described previously, with TCR primers listed, were used for bulk TCR libraries. TCRdb re-called the PCR reads with MiXCR, one entry per CDR3 protein. Among some 10,000 distinct CDR3 sequences listed, around 19% were seen once. Notes on the study in general: Underestimated sizes of highly expanded clones could result from identical TCR molecules that share a barcode.

Naive CD8 library inputs spanned about 17,000 to 1,100,000 sorted cells and 10%, 30% or 50% RNA. Sorting selected naive CD8 T cells with a CD8+CD4-CCR7+CD45RA+ phenotype. A word on this clonotype: Its antigen is as yet unknown.

The CDR3 length is 14 residues. Germline assignment: CDR1 SEHNR and CDR2 FQNEAQ (reference sequence). Trimming removed 5 bases at V and 5 bases at J, with 15 bases between. This receptor was identified in a human donor in good health. Some libraries in this study had Jurkat cell RNA spiked in. The specimen was naive CD8+ T cells from blood, with Jurkat cell RNA spiked in. The subset here: FACS-sorted CD8+CD4-CCR7+CD45RA+ naive T cells. The chain couples TRBV7-9 to TRBJ1-1; TRBD1 might be the D (6 bases). DNA for the CDR3: TGTGCCAGCAGCGAGGGGGGGGCTGCTACTGAAGCTTTCTTT. This sequence encodes CASSEGGAATEAFF.